These 7 T cell receptor beta chains originate from one sample sequenced in a study of CD8 T cells in ankylosing spondylitis. TCRdb redid the calling of the 5' RACE reads with MiXCR, one entry per CDR3 protein. The sample lists 200,000 to 300,000 distinct CDR3 sequences; 20% to 30% were seen once. The sequencing sample was made of blood, either unsorted or a sorted T cell fraction (not recorded which). The source of these receptors is a male donor with ankylosing spondylitis or in good health (not recorded which).

This clonotype showed up many times. This chain joins TRBV20-1 and TRBJ1-5; 10 bases fit TRBD1. The CDR3 spans 14 residues. After removal of 5 bases from V and 2 bases from J, the junction contained 3 bases not matched to a gene. The germline CDR1 and CDR2 sequences are DFQATT and SNEGSKA (reference sequence). The CDR3 region is CSAWTGGGNQPQHF. The DNA for the CDR3 is TGCAGTGCTTGGACAGGGGGTGGCAATCAGCCCCAGCATTTT.

This clonotype was counted only a few times. This rearrangement joins TRBV20-1 to TRBJ2-7; 12 bases line up with TRBD2. This CDR3 spans 15 amino acids. Losses at the gene ends were 5 bases for V and 0 bases for J; bases not matched to a gene: 5. The germline CDR1 and CDR2 sequences are DFQATT and SNEGSKA (reference sequence). This CDR3 is CSALGLAGSSYEQYF. The CDR3 nucleotides read TGCAGTGCTCTCGGACTAGCGGGGAGCTCCTACGAGCAGTACTTC.

This clonotype was observed a handful of times. The chain carries TRBV7-2 and TRBJ2-7; D not certain. V was clipped by 7 bases and J by 4 bases, with 14 bases between them. Germline-derived CDR1 and CDR2 are SGHTA and FQGNSA. The CDR3 is 13 residues long. CDR3 loop: CASTGRASYEQYF. The CDR3, as DNA: TGTGCCAGCACCGGAAGGGCTTCGTACGAGCAGTACTTC.

At least ten counts were recorded for this clonotype. J is TRBJ2-3 and V is TRBV20-1; the match to TRBD2 covers 10 bases. V was clipped by 3 bases and J by 2 bases; unmatched bases: 14. This CDR3 comprises 18 residues. Germline V gives CDR1 DFQATT, CDR2 SNEGSKA (reference sequence). Written as DNA, the CDR3 is TGCAGTGCTAGGGGACTAGCGCCTAACCGAAAGCTCACAGATACGCAGTATTTT. Translation: CSARGLAPNRKLTDTQYF.

V and J are TRBV20-1 and TRBJ2-7; 8 bases line up with TRBD1. V lost 1 base and J lost 4; bases outside the gene matches: 6. CDR1 and CDR2 (germline): DFQATT, SNEGSKA (reference sequence). The CDR3 covers 14 residues. The CDR3 sequence is CSARVAGGRYEQYF. The CDR3 nucleotides are TGCAGTGCTAGAGTAGCAGGGGGCCGGTACGAGCAGTACTTC.

The genes are TRBV7-2 and TRBJ1-5; D call uncertain. Germline V lookup: CDR1 SGHTA, CDR2 FQGNSA. This CDR3 contains 14 residues. Trimming left V 3 bases short and J 0 bases short, with 6 bases between. The CDR3 is CASSLRHSNQPQHF. The CDR3 DNA sequence: TGTGCCAGCAGCTTGAGACATAGCAATCAGCCCCAGCATTTT.

This chain uses TRBV29-1 with TRBJ2-7, with 11 bases lining up with TRBD2. The CDR3 runs to 13 residues. The germline gives CDR1 SQVTM, CDR2 ANQGSEA. The trim removed 4 bases at V and 3 bases at J, leaving 2 bases unmatched. The CDR3 DNA sequence: TGCAGCGTTGGAACTAGCGGGGGCTACGAGCAGTACTTC. It yields the protein CSVGTSGGYEQYF.